Described below is a single T cell receptor (beta chain) sequence and its context. The data are from a study of CD8 T cells in Susac syndrome. Random hexamers were used to reverse transcribe the RNA input (0.5 to 1 ug). One entry per CDR3 protein, called by TCRdb with MiXCR from the immunoSEQ multiplex PCR reads. The data contain over 100,000 distinct CDR3 sequences, around 90% of them singletons. Age- and sex-matched healthy donors served as the control group. Purification of the CD8+ and CD4+ T cells relied on negative isolation, and TEMRA cells underwent FACS enrichment. V lost 7 bases and J 6 bases, leaving 15 bases between the germline ends. The germline V gene has CDR1 DFQATT and CDR2 SNEGSKA (reference sequence). The CDR3 consists of 12 residues.

The sample was CD4+ T cells from PBMCs. This TCR was recovered from a human donor in good health. This chain connects TRBV20-1 to TRBJ1-1; D remains unclear. The CDR3 region is CSGVSGGSEAFF. The CDR3 nucleotides are TGCAGTGGAGTGAGTGGCGGCTCTGAAGCTTTCTTT.